Given below is one T cell receptor (beta chain) in context. TCRdb's copy holds only in-frame clones and misses some; the assay was immunoSEQ multiplex PCR. The sample lists around 45,000 clones; 88% were seen once. This entry comes from a study of PD-L1 blockade in urothelial cancer. Study-wide context: Most patients, twenty-five of 29, were males with bladder-origin cancer. Analyses were performed on blood at 3 weeks after treatment start (the second dose) and at 6 weeks.

Trimming took 0 bases from V and 5 from J, leaving 8 bases between them. Germline V CDR1 and CDR2: SEHNR, FQNEAQ (reference sequence). The CDR3 runs to 13 residues. The specimen was PBMCs, collected around atezolizumab (anti-PD-L1) treatment. This sequence was found in a woman aged 55-70 years with urothelial cancer. The rearrangement links TRBV7-9 to TRBJ2-7, with no clear D. The CDR3 is CASSLASPHEQYF. The CDR3 coding sequence is TGTGCCAGCAGCTTAGCGAGCCCACACGAGCAGTACTTC.